The present T cell receptor beta chain was sequenced within a study of blood T cells in healthy people across ages. General observations from the study: Age advanced and TCR beta diversity per million T cells fell, roughly linearly.

Combining a sample-barcoded 5' primer with a J-beta primer mix, a second PCR ran for roughly 6 to 11 cycles. Each cDNA molecule was tagged by a template-switch adaptor that had 12 random nucleotides. Each single sample gave us at least 2.5 million CDR3-containing paired-end reads. Each CDR3 protein gets one entry after TCRdb re-called the 5' RACE reads with MiXCR. The sample lists approximately 810,000 distinct CDR3 sequences; about 28% were seen once. V lost 3 bases, J lost 1 base, and 12 bases lay in between. CDR3 length: 14 residues. CDR1 is DFQATT, CDR2 SNEGSKA, per germline (reference sequence). The sample holds many counts of this clonotype. Its antigen is undetermined.

The V gene is TRBV20-1, the J gene TRBJ1-2; D might be TRBD1 (5 bases). The receptor comes from a woman aged 80 or older in good health. The sequenced sample consisted of blood. The CDR3 region has the DNA TGCAGTGCTAGGTCCAGGGAGATTAACTATGGCTACACCTTC. Translated: CSARSREINYGYTF.